The T cell receptor beta chain under discussion was sequenced for a study of beta chain features in type 1 diabetes (dated by TCRdb to between 2018 and 2020). About the investigation overall: Patients and healthy donors did not differ in mean age, gender distribution, total cell number or subset yield. In the study, recently diagnosed type 1 diabetes patients and matched healthy donors were compared on the TCRB repertoires of their sorted circulating CD4+ T cell subsets. Across all samples, around 100 million sorted cells were examined, and cell number per subset correlated strongly with RNA yield. Naive and central memory subsets were obtained from all 30 or so donors, but regulatory and stem cell-like memory subsets were isolated from only 8 patients and 8 healthy donors. Study-level results and caveats: Shorter templates might be favored by PCR, yet because patient and control samples were amplified and corrected together, any such skew would affect both groups equally. At VDJ recombination sites, type 1 diabetes patients had fewer insertions and more deleted nucleotides, which implies abnormalities in thymic rearrangement. Because the HLA sub-analyses included only small numbers of individuals, any influence of HLA type on TCRB rearrangement was left unresolved. Type 1 diabetes patients showed a moderate but significant shortening of TCRB CDR3 length in all four CD4+ subsets. Because cDNA was sequenced instead of genomic DNA, activated cells with high expression could be over-represented, although the groups did not differ in activation or CD3 levels. Naive, central memory and regulatory TCRB repertoires appeared to be more similar among patients than among healthy donors.

Based on the germline V gene (reference sequence), the CDR1 and CDR2 sequences are LNHDA and SQIVND. V loses 7 bases, J loses 5 bases, and the germline ends lie 18 bases apart. There are 15 amino acids in the CDR3, from cysteine to phenylalanine inclusive. CDR3 DNA only is kept here, 45 bases in frame from base 1. The entire isolated RNA was reverse transcribed using the High Capacity cDNA Reverse Transcription Kit, and thus expressed TCRB transcripts were sequenced. Naive, central memory and regulatory T cell samples underwent deep immunoSEQ sequencing, averaging roughly 3.3 million total reads per sample. Sorted cells were lysed in RLT buffer and RNA was extracted with DNase-treated RNeasy Micro or Mini kits, depending on cell number. To prevent cross-contamination, every cell subset was processed on its own, while patient and healthy donor samples were processed together. TCRB sequences were amplified from cDNA with the immunoSEQ multiplex PCR, producing 87-bp fragments spanning the CDR3 region. Sequencing of the amplicons was done on the Illumina HiSeq platform. For the original study's pipeline: Synthetic template baselines were used to correct PCR bias computationally, reads within Hamming distance 2 were collapsed, and singletons that could not be merged were discarded. Reads were aligned against IMGT to assign V, D and J genes, CDR3 length and insertions or deletions at six rearrangement sites. Within each subset, clonotype counts were normalized to the number of sorted cells before true diversity and Gini coefficients were calculated with the tcR R package. Repertoire sharing was quantified using the overlap coefficient calculated on TCRB nucleotide sequences. As a proxy for the pre-selection repertoire, out-of-frame TCRB sequences from naive cells were analyzed. Sourced from immuneACCESS, this table was stored by TCRdb with only in-frame sequences that have V and J called. A share of the clones is absent; for the studies checked, an unresolved V gene accounts for under half, and the remainder has no known explanation. That table is the source of V, J and clone size, and D and trimming were worked out from the DNA. The sample data list under 350,000 clones, and 24% of these were observed just once. The ten largest clones take up roughly 0.013% of the sample.

From each donor, a single peripheral blood sample of about 110 mL on average was drawn into heparinised tubes. A BD FACSAria II was used to sort naive, central memory, regulatory and stem cell-like memory CD4+ T cells with a panel that included CD45RO, CCR7, CD25, CD127, CD95 and CD27. Purity was above 98% for every sorted population. PBMCs were isolated right away by Lymphoprep density gradient centrifugation and were stained directly, without culture. Samples were stained and sorted in pairs, with one healthy donor and one patient per experiment, so that batch effects were minimized. There are a few counts of this clone. What this receptor recognizes is not known. Within one base of it there is no much larger clone, and no base qualities were kept.

Input material: naive CD4+ T cells from blood. The sample's cell subset or site label is to be understood as: true naive CD4+ T cells. The chain joins TRBV19 to TRBJ1-5; no D gene can be assigned with confidence. This TCR derives from a woman in her twenties or thirties with type 1 diabetes. The CDR3 protein: CASIPRGSPDQPQHF. The DNA sequence is TGTGCCAGTATCCCGCGAGGCAGTCCGGATCAGCCCCAGCATTTT.